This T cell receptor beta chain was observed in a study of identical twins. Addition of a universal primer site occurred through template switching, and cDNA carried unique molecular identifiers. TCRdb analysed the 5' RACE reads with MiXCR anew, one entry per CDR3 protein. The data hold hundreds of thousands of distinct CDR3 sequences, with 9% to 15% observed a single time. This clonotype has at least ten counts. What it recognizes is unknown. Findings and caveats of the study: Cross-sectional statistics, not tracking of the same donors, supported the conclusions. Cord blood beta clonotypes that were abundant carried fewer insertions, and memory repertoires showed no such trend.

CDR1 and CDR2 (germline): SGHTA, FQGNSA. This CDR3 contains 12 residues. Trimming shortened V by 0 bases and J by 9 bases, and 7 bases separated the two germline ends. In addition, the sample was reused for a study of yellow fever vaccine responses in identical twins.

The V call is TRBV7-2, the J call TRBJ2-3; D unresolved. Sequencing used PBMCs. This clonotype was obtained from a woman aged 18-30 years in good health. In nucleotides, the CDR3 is TGTGCCAGCAGCTTAGCAGGAAACACGCAGTATTTT. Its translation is CASSLAGNTQYF.